These 14 T cell receptor beta chains were all obtained from the same sample, sequenced in a study of blood T cell repertoires in COVID-19. Profiling relied on immunoSEQ multiplex PCR, and the TCRdb table lists in-frame clones only, not all of them. The sample carries a few hundred thousand clones, 85% to 90% recorded once. Source material: PBMCs or T cells enriched from blood (not recorded which). The receptors derive from a man aged 25-45 years who had recovered from COVID-19.

This sequence joins TRBV4-1 and TRBJ1-4, with D maybe TRBD1 (5 bases). Germline V gene sequence: CDR1 MGHRA, CDR2 YSYEKL. The CDR3 has 16 amino acids. The V end was cut by 1 base, the J end by 7 bases, with 16 bases between. This CDR3 reads CASSQVEGNESEKLFF. The CDR3 coding sequence is TGCGCCAGCAGCCAAGTGGAGGGGAACGAGAGTGAAAAACTGTTTTTT.

This clone was seen only once. The V and J genes are TRBV11-3 and TRBJ2-1; TRBD2 agrees at 14 bases. This CDR3 has 19 residues. Losses at the gene ends were 1 base for V and 11 bases for J; bases not matched to a gene: 16. From germline, CDR1 is SGHNT and CDR2 YENEEA. This CDR3 reads CASSLAPPGLAGAGGKQFF. The CDR3 DNA sequence: TGTGCCAGCAGCTTAGCCCCCCCGGGACTAGCGGGAGCCGGGGGGAAGCAGTTCTTC.

This chain joins TRBV5-1 and TRBJ1-4; D gene ambiguous. CDR3 size: 14 residues. Germline-derived CDR1 and CDR2 are SGHRS and YFSETQ. Trimming left V 5 bases short and J 6 bases short, with 14 bases between. The CDR3 DNA sequence: TGCGCCAGCAGTGAGGGTACAGCATATGAAAAACTGTTTTTT. This translates into CASSEGTAYEKLFF.

The chain carries TRBV6-2 or TRBV6-3 and TRBJ1-5; tentatively, D is TRBD1 (5 bases). The CDR3 is 14 residues long. Germline V gives CDR1 MNHEY, CDR2 SVGEGT. V lost 2 bases and J 8 bases, leaving 13 bases between the germline ends. Written as DNA, the CDR3 is TGTGCCAGCAGTTACGGGGCCGCAGTTGAGCCCCAGCATTTT. Its protein product is CASSYGAAVEPQHF.

Regarding this clone: This sample also contains other DNA sequences that code for the same CDR3. This chain joins TRBV12-3 or TRBV12-4 and TRBJ1-2; D possibly corresponds to TRBD1 (5 bases). V was clipped by 6 bases and J by 2 bases, with 10 bases between them. This CDR3 is built from 13 residues. The CDR3 DNA reads TGTGCCAGCAGCCTGGGGCAGAACTATGGCTACACCTTC. Translating it yields CASSLGQNYGYTF.

J is TRBJ1-1 and V is TRBV15; the D gene is possibly TRBD1 (5 bases). V lost 1 base and J lost 5, with 17 bases in between. The CDR3 is 16 residues long. Per germline, CDR1 LNHNV and CDR2 YYDKDF (reference sequence). This chain's CDR3 is CATSRVGSPQGTEAFF. The DNA for the CDR3 is TGTGCCACCAGCAGAGTAGGGTCCCCCCAGGGAACTGAAGCTTTCTTT.

V gene TRBV28 combines with J gene TRBJ2-7; D possibly corresponds to TRBD1 (5 bases). The CDR3 length is 12 residues. Germline V gene data show CDR1 as MDHEN and CDR2 as SYDVKM. Trimming shortened V by 6 bases and J by 12 bases, and 18 bases separated the two germline ends. The DNA of the CDR3 is TGTGCCAGCAGCCCCGCGAGGACACGGCGGTACTTC. Its protein product is CASSPARTRRYF.

J is TRBJ1-2 and V is TRBV19; D not certain. There are 12 residues in the CDR3. From germline, CDR1 is LNHDA and CDR2 SQIVND (reference sequence). V was trimmed by 3 bases and J by 5 bases, leaving 7 bases between them. CDR3: CASSIRGYGYTF. DNA for the CDR3: TGTGCCAGTAGTATCCGGGGTTATGGCTACACCTTC.

This rearrangement joins TRBV5-3 to TRBJ1-2; D perhaps matches TRBD1 (6 bases). TRBV5-3 is annotated as an ORF whose role is uncertain. The CDR3 runs 16 residues. Trimming shortened V by 0 bases and J by 3 bases, and 15 bases separated the two germline ends. This CDR3 reads CARSLVPGQRDYGYTF. CDR3 in DNA: TGTGCCAGAAGCTTGGTTCCAGGACAGAGAGACTATGGCTACACCTTC.

The count of this clone is one. The CDR3 is CASSYSGTVFSYEQYF. The CDR3 coding sequence is TGTGCCAGCAGTTACAGTGGGACAGTCTTCTCCTACGAGCAGTACTTC. This chain links TRBV6-5 with TRBJ2-7; 7 bases agree with TRBD1. This CDR3 contains 16 residues. Germline V gene sequence: CDR1 MNHEY, CDR2 SVGAGI. The trim removed 2 bases at V and 0 bases at J, leaving 7 bases unmatched.

V gene TRBV5-6 combines with J gene TRBJ2-5; 7 bases align to TRBD1. CDR3 length equals 13 residues. The V gene end was trimmed by 5 bases and the J gene end by 4 bases; junction bases not matched to a gene: 5. From germline, CDR1 is SGHDT and CDR2 YYEEEE. The CDR3 DNA is TGTGCCAGCAGTAGACAGGGAACAGAGACCCAGTACTTC. Protein sequence: CASSRQGTETQYF.

The J gene is TRBJ2-1, the V gene TRBV11-2; TRBD2 matches at 14 bases. Per the germline V gene, CDR1 is SGHAT and CDR2 is FQNNGV. Trimming removed 5 bases from V and 0 bases from J; junction bases left unmatched: 9. This CDR3 has 19 amino acids. DNA of the CDR3: TGTGCCAGCAGCGAAGGACTAGCGGGAGGCGTTAGCTCCTACAATGAGCAGTTCTTC. Protein: CASSEGLAGGVSSYNEQFF.

The rearrangement links TRBV5-1 to TRBJ2-7, with no clear D. Germline V lookup: CDR1 SGHRS, CDR2 YFSETQ. The CDR3 totals 12 residues. V was clipped by 6 bases and J by 3 bases, with 10 bases between them. In DNA form, the CDR3 reads TGCGCCAGCAATCGAGGCGACTACGAGCAGTACTTC. Translating it yields CASNRGDYEQYF.

The chain uses TRBV11-2 and TRBJ2-7; TRBD2 might be the D (5 bases). V was shortened by 6 bases and J by 0 bases, with 24 bases between the two germline ends. The V gene's germline CDR1 is SGHAT and CDR2 FQNNGV. This CDR3 contains 18 residues. CDR3 sequence (DNA): TGTGCCAGCAGACTACGGGAACTCAGATCCACCTTCTCCTACGAGCAGTACTTC. Translated, it gives CASRLRELRSTFSYEQYF.